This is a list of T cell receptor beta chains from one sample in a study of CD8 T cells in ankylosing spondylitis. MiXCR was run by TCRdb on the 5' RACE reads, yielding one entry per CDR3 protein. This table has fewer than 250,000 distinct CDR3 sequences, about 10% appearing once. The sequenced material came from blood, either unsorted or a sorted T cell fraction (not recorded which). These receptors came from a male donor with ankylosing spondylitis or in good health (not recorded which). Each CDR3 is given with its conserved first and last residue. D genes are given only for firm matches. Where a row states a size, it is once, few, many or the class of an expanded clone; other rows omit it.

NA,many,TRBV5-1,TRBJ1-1,CASSLETGRTEAFF,TGCGCCAGCAGCTTGGAAACAGGGAGAACTGAAGCTTTCTTT
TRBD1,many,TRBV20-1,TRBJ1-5,CSAHPTGPGEPQHF,TGCAGTGCCCACCCGACAGGGCCGGGGGAGCCCCAGCATTTT
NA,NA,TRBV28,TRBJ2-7,CASSKTYEQYF,TGTGCCAGCAGTAAGACCTACGAGCAGTACTTC
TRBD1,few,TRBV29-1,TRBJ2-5,CSVQDRGGETQYF,TGCAGCGTTCAGGACAGGGGGGGTGAGACCCAGTACTTC
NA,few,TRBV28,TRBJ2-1,CASSLPGTPRFFF,TGTGCCAGCAGTTTACCCGGGACCCCTAGGTTTTTTTTC
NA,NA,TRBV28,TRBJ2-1,CASLTYNEQFF,TGTGCCAGCCTTACCTACAATGAGCAGTTCTTC
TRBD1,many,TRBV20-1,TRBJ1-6,CSAPGQAGYNSPLHF,TGCAGTGCCCCTGGACAGGCGGGATATAATTCACCCCTCCACTTT
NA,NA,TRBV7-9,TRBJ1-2,CASSVTRDYGYTF,TGTGCCAGCAGCGTTACCCGAGATTATGGCTACACCTTC
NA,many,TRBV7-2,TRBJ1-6,CASSLGPRVSPLHF,TGTGCCAGCAGCTTAGGGCCCCGGGTTTCACCCCTCCACTTT
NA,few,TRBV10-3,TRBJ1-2,CAISESFGQNYGYTF,TGTGCCATCAGTGAGTCCTTTGGACAGAACTATGGCTACACCTTC
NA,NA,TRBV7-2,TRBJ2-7,CASSPTRQLSYEQYF,TGTGCCAGCAGCCCGACCAGACAGCTCTCCTACGAGCAGTACTTC
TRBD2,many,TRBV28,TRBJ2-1,CASTSGGALLYNEQFF,TGTGCCAGCACTAGCGGGGGGGCCCTATTGTACAATGAGCAGTTCTTC
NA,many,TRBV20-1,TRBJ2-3,CSAIAIGDTQYF,TGCAGTGCTATTGCTATCGGAGATACGCAGTATTTT
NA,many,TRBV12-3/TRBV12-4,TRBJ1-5,CASSPRNRDLSQPQHF,TGTGCCAGCAGTCCCAGAAACAGGGATCTGAGTCAGCCCCAGCATTTT
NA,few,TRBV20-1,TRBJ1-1,CSASRGRGNTEAFF,TGCAGTGCTAGTCGCGGCAGGGGGAACACTGAAGCTTTCTTT
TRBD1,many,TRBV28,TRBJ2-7,CASSLGSGTAYEQYF,TGTGCCAGCAGTTTAGGCTCCGGGACAGCATACGAGCAGTACTTC
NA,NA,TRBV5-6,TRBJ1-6,CASSALTAGADSPLHF,TGTGCCAGCAGCGCGCTGACCGCAGGGGCGGATTCACCCCTCCACTTT
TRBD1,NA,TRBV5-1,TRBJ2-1,CASSSLQGANEQFF,TGTGCCAGCAGCTCTCTACAGGGGGCCAATGAGCAGTTCTTC
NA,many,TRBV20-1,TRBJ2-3,CSAIDSGRGPADTQYF,TGCAGTGCTATCGACAGCGGGCGGGGTCCGGCAGATACGCAGTATTTT
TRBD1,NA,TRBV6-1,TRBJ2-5,CASRQGGRETQYF,TGTGCCAGCAGACAGGGGGGTCGGGAGACCCAGTACTTC
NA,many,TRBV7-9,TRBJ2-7,CASSLEMWGIEQYF,TGTGCCAGCAGCTTAGAGATGTGGGGGATAGAGCAGTACTTC
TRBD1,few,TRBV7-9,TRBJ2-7,CASSSRDRGSEQYF,TGTGCCAGCAGCAGCCGGGACAGGGGCAGCGAGCAGTACTTC
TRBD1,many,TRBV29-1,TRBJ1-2,CSVAQQGSADGYTF,TGCAGCGTTGCCCAACAGGGGTCGGCCGATGGCTACACCTTC